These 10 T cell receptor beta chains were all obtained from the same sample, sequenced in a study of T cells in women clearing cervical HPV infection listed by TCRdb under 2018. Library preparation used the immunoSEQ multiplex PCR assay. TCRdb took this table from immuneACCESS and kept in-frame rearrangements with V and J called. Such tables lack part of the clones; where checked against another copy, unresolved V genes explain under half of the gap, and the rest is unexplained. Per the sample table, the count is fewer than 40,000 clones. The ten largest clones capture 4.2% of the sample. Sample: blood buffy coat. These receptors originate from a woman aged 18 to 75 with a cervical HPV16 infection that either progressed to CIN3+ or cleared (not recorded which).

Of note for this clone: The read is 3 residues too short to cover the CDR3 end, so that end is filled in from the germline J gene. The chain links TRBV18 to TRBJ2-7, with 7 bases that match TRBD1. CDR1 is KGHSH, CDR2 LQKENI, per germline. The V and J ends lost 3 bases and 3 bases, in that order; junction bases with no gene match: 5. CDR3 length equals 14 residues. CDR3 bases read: TGTGCCAGCTCACCGGACAGGCTTTTCTACGAG. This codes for CASSPDRLFYE. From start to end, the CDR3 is CASSPDRLFYEQYF.

The CDR3 bases that were read are TGCAGTGCTAGAAATACAGTAACAAATGGC. Its protein is CSARNTVTNG. The CDR3 in full is CSARNTVTNGYTF. The chain is built from TRBV20-1 and TRBJ1-2; no clear D. Read data end 3 residues before the CDR3 end; the end is taken from the germline J gene. The CDR3 runs 13 residues. Trimming removed 2 bases at V and 6 bases at J, with 13 bases between. The V gene's germline CDR1 is DFQATT and CDR2 SNEGSKA (reference sequence).

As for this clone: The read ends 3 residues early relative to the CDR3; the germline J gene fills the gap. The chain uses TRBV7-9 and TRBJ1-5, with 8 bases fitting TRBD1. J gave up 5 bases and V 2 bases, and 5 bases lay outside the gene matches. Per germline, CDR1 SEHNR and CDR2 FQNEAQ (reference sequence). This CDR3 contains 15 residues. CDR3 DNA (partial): TGTGCCAGCAGCTTATACCAGGGGGCATATCAGCCC. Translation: CASSLYQGAYQP. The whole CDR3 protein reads CASSLYQGAYQPQHF.

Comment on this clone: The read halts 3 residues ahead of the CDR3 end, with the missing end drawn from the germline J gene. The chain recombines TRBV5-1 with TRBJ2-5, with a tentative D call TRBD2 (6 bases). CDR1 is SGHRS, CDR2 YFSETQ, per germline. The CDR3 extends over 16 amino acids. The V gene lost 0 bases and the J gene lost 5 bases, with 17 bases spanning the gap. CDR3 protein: CASSLDGQIGGETQYF. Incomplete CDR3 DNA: TGCGCCAGCAGCTTGGATGGGCAAATTGGGGGGGAGACC. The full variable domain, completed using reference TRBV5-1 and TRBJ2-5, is KAGVTQTPRYLIKTRGQQVTLSCSPISGHRSVSWYQQTPGQGLQFLFEYFSETQRNKGNFPGRFSGRQFSNSRSEMNVSTLELGDSALYLCASSLDGQIGGETQYFGPGTRLLVL.

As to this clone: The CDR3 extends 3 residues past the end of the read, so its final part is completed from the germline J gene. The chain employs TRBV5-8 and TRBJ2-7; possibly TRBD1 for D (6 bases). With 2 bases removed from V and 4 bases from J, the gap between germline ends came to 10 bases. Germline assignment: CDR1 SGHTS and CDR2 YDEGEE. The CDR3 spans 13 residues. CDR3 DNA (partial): TGTGCCAGCAGCTTATACCAGGGGTACGAG. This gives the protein CASSLYQGYE. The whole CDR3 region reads CASSLYQGYEQYF.

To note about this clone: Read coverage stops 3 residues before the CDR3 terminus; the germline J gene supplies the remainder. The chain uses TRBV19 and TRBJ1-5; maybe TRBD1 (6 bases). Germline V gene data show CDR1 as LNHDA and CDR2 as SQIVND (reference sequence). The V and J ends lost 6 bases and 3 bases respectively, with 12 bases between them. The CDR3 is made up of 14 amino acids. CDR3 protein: CASSYGQSNQPQHF. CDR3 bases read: TGTGCCAGTAGCTATGGACAGTCCAATCAGCCC.

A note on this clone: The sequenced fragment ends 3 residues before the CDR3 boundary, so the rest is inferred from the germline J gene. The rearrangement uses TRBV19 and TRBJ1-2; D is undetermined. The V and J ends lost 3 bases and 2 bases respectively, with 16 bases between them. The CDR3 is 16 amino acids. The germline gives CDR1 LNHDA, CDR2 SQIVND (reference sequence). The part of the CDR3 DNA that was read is TGTGCCAGTAGTATGAGGTCGGGTGTCAGAAACTATGGC. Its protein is CASSMRSGVRNYG. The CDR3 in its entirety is CASSMRSGVRNYGYTF.

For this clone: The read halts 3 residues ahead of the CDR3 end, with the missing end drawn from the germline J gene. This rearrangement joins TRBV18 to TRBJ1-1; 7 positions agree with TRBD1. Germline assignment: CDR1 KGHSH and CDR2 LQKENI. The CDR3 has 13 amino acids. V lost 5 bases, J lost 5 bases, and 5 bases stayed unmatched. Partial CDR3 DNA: TGTGCCAGCTCAACCCGGGACAGTACTGAA. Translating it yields CASSTRDSTE. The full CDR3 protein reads CASSTRDSTEAFF.

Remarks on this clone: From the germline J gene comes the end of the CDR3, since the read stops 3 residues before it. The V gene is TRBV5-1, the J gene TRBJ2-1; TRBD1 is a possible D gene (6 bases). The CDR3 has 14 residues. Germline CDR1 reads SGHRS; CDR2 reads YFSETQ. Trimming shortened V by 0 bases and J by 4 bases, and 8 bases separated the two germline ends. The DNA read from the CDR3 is TGCGCCAGCAGCTTGGGACAGGAGTACAATGAG. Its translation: CASSLGQEYNE. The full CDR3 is CASSLGQEYNEQFF.

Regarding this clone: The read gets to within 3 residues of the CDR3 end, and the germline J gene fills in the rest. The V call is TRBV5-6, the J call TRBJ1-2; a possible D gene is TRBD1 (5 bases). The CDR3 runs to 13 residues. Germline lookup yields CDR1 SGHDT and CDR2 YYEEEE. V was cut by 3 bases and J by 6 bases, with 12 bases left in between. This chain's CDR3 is CASSWVGENGYTF. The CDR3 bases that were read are TGTGCCAGCAGCTGGGTAGGGGAGAATGGC.